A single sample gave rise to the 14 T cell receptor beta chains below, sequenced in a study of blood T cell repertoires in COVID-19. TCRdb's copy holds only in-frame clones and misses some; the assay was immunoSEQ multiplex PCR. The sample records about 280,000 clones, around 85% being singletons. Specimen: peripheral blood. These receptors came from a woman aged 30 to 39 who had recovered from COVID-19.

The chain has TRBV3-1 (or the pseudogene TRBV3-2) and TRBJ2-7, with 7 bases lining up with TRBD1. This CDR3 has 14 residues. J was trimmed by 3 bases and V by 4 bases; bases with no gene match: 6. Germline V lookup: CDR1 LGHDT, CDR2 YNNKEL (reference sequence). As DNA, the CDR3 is TGTGCCAGCAGCCCCGACAGGGTGAACTACGAGCAGTACTTC. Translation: CASSPDRVNYEQYF.

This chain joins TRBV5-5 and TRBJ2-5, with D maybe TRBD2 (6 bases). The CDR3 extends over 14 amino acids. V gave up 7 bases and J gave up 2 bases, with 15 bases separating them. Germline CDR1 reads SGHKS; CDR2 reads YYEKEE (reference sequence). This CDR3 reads CASAPYGGQETQYF. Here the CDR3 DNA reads TGTGCCAGCGCTCCGTACGGGGGACAAGAGACCCAGTACTTC.

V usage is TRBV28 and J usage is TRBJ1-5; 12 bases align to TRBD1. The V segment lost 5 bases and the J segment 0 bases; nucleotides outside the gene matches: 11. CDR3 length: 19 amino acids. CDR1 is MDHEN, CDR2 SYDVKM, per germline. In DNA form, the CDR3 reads TGTGCCAGCAGTACACCCTTGGGACAGGGGGCTGGTAGCAATCAGCCCCAGCATTTT. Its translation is CASSTPLGQGAGSNQPQHF.

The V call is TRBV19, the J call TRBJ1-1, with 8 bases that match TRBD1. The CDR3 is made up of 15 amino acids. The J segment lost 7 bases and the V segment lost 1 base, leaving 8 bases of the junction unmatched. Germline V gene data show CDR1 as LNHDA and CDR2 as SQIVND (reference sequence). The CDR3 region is CASSIAETDRDEAFF. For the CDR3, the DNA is TGTGCCAGTAGTATAGCCGAAACGGACAGGGATGAAGCTTTCTTT. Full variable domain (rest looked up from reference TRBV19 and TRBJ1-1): DGGITQSPKYLFRKEGQNVTLSCEQNLNHDAMYWYRQDPGQGLRLIYYSQIVNDFQKGDIAEGYSVSREKKESFPLTVTSAQKNPTAFYLCASSIAETDRDEAFFGQGTRLTVV.

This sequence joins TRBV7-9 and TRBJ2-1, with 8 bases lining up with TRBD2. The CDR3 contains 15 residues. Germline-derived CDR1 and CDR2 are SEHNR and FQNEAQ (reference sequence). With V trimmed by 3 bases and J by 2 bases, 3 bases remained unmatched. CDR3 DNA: TGTGCCAGCAGCTTCGCGGGGGGACCCTACAATGAGCAGTTCTTC. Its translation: CASSFAGGPYNEQFF.

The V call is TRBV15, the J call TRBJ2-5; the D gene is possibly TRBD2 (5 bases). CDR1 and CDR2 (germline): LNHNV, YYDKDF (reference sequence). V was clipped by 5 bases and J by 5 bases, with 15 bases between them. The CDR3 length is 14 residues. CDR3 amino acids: CATSPGLSRETQYF. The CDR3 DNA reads TGTGCCACCAGCCCAGGACTGTCTCGGGAGACCCAGTACTTC.

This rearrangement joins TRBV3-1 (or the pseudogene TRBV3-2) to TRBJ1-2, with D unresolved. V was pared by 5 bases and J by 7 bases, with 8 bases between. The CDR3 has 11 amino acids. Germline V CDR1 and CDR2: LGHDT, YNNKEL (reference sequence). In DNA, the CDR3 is TGTGCCAGCAGCTCAGAGGGTGGCTACACCTTC. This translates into CASSSEGGYTF.

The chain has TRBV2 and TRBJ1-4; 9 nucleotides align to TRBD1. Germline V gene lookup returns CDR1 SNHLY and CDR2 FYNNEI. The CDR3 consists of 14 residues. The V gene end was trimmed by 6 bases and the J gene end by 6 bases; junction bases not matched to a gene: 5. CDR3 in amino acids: CASSSGQGHEKLFF. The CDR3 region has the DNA TGTGCCAGCAGCTCGGGACAGGGCCATGAAAAACTGTTTTTT.

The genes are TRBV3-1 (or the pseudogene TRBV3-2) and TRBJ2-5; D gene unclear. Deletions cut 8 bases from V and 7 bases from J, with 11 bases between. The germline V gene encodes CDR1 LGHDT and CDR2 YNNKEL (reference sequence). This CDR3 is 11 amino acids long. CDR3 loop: CASGAVGTQYF. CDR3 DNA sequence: TGTGCCAGCGGTGCGGTGGGGACCCAGTACTTC.

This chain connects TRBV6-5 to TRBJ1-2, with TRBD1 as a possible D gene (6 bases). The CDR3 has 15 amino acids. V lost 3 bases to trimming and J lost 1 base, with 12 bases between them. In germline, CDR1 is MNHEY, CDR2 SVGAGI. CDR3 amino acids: CASSYRGAGNYGYTF. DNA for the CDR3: TGTGCCAGCAGTTATCGGGGGGCTGGTAACTATGGCTACACCTTC.

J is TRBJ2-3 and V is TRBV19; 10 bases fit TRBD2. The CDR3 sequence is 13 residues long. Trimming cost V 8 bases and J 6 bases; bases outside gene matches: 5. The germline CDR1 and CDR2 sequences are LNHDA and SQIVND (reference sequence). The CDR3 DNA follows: TGTGCCAGTTCCCAACTAGCGGGGGATACGCAGTATTTT. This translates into CASSQLAGDTQYF.

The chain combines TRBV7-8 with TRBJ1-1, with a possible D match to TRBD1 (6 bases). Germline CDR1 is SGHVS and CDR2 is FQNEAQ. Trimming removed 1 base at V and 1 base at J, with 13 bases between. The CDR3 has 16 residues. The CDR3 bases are TGTGCCAGCAGCTTAGGAAGGGGGAAGGGGAACACTGAAGCTTTCTTT. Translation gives CASSLGRGKGNTEAFF. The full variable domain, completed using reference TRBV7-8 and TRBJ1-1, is GAGVSQSPRYKVAKRGQDVALRCDPISGHVSLFWYQQALGQGPEFLTYFQNEAQLDKSGLPSDRFFAERPEGSVSTLKIQRTQQEDSAVYLCASSLGRGKGNTEAFFGQGTRLTVV.

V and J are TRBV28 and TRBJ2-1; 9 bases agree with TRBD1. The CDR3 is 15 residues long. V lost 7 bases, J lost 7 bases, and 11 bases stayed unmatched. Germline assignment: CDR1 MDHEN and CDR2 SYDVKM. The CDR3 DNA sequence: TGTGCCAGCATCTTACAGGACAGGGGACGAAATGAGCAGTTCTTC. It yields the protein CASILQDRGRNEQFF.

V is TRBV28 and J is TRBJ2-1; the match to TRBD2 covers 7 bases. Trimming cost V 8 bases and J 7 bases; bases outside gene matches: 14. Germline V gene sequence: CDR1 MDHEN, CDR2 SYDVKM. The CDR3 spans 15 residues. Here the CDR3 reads CASLSGGSVGNEQFF. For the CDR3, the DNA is TGTGCCAGCCTTTCCGGCGGGAGCGTGGGAAATGAGCAGTTCTTC.